This is a list of T cell receptor beta chains from one sample in a study of OX40 agonist ivuxolimab in advanced cancers. Sequencing used immunoSEQ multiplex PCR; TCRdb keeps in-frame clones, though not all of them. Among 49,000 or so clones listed, more than 80% were seen once. This specimen was CD4+ or CD8+ T cells sorted from blood, taken in a trial of the OX40 agonist ivuxolimab. These receptors came from an adult with an advanced solid tumor such as melanoma, head and neck, liver or kidney cancer. Both conserved end residues are part of each CDR3. A D gene is named only where the DNA matches it firmly. Clone size is not always given. Where it is, it says once, few, many or a class for expanded clones.

V gene	clone size	J gene	D gene	CDR3 DNA	CDR3 protein
TRBV6-5	NA	TRBJ2-5	TRBD2	TGTGCCAGCAGTTACACTAGCGAGTACGGGACCCAGTACTTC	CASSYTSEYGTQYF
TRBV19	NA	TRBJ2-2	NA	TGTGCCACCCACGCCGGGAGTCTGGAGCTGTTTTTT	CATHAGSLELFF
TRBV12-5	NA	TRBJ2-1	TRBD1	TGTGCTAGTGGTTTGGCCCAAGAAATGGACAGGGGAAGGTTCTTC	CASGLAQEMDRGRFF
TRBV10-2	NA	TRBJ2-1	NA	TGCGCCAGCAGTGTAAATAATGAGCAGTTCTTC	CASSVNNEQFF
TRBV5-6	medium-sized	TRBJ2-2	TRBD2	TGTGCCAGCAGCCCACCGGGACTAGCGGGATGGAACACCGGGGAGCTGTTTTTT	CASSPPGLAGWNTGELFF
TRBV19	NA	TRBJ2-1	TRBD2	TGTGCCAGTAGTATAAGCGGGAGCACCTACAATGAGCAGTTCTTC	CASSISGSTYNEQFF
TRBV19	NA	TRBJ1-2	NA	TGTGCCAGTAGTATAGACGGCAGCTCAGTCTATGGCTACACCTTC	CASSIDGSSVYGYTF
TRBV9	NA	TRBJ1-3	NA	TGTGCCAGCAGCGTAAAGTCAGCGCAGGGAGCCGGACCTGGAAACACCATATATTTT	CASSVKSAQGAGPGNTIYF
TRBV6-1	NA	TRBJ1-2	NA	TGTGCCAGCAGCCAAGCACAAGCTTACTATGGCTACACCTTC	CASSQAQAYYGYTF
TRBV7-3	NA	TRBJ2-7	NA	TGTGCCAGCAGAGGGGACGCCGCCTACGAGCAGTACTTC	CASRGDAAYEQYF
TRBV11-2	NA	TRBJ1-5	NA	TGTGCCAGCAGCTTAGGGAGCGGACAGCCCCAGCATTTT	CASSLGSGQPQHF
TRBV7-2	NA	TRBJ1-4	NA	TGTGCCAGCAGCCCCCAGTGGACAATTTTT	CASSPQWTIF
TRBV7-3	NA	TRBJ1-1	NA	TGTGCCAGCAGCTTAGACAGAAACACTGAAGCTTTCTTT	CASSLDRNTEAFF
TRBV9	NA	TRBJ2-1	NA	TGTGCCAGCAGCTTAGGAGTCTCGGAGCAGTTCTTC	CASSLGVSEQFF
TRBV2	NA	TRBJ2-7	NA	TGTGCCAGCAGTGAGGGGGACGTACTGGCGTACGAGCAGTACTTC	CASSEGDVLAYEQYF
TRBV13	NA	TRBJ2-7	NA	TGTGCCAGCAGTTCCGACAGCCCCCCCTCGCAGTACTTC	CASSSDSPPSQYF
TRBV19	NA	TRBJ2-5	TRBD2	TGTGCCAGTAGTATGACTGGCGGGAGTTTAGAGACCCAGTACTTC	CASSMTGGSLETQYF
TRBV28	NA	TRBJ2-7	TRBD1	TGTGCCAGCAGCCCACAGGGGTCGAGCTCCTACGAGCAGTACTTC	CASSPQGSSSYEQYF
TRBV30	NA	TRBJ1-1	NA	TGTGCCTGGAGTCTGAGCCCTGGGTACACTGAAGCTTTCTTT	CAWSLSPGYTEAFF
TRBV9	NA	TRBJ1-4	TRBD1	TGTGCCAGCAGCTTCCTCGGGACAGGGGATGAAAAACTGTTTTTT	CASSFLGTGDEKLFF
TRBV6-6	NA	TRBJ1-2	TRBD1	TGTGCCAGCAGTTACTTACAGGGGGCGGATGGCTACACCTTC	CASSYLQGADGYTF
TRBV6-1	NA	TRBJ2-5	NA	TGTGCCAGCAGAGACAGAGGGTGGGAGACCCAGTACTTC	CASRDRGWETQYF
TRBV7-2	once	TRBJ2-7	NA	TGTGCCAGCAGCTTTATCTCCAGGGAAATGGGCGAGCAGTACTTC	CASSFISREMGEQYF
TRBV19	NA	TRBJ1-2	NA	TGTGCCAGTAGATCATTCAAGATTTTGAAGGGCTACACCTTC	CASRSFKILKGYTF
TRBV5-4	NA	TRBJ2-7	NA	TGTGCCAGCACCTGGGGAGTTGCAGGAGTCTACGAGCAGTACTTC	CASTWGVAGVYEQYF
TRBV15	NA	TRBJ2-4	NA	TGTGCCACCAGCAGAGATTTCCTCTCAGCCAAAAACATTCAGTACTTC	CATSRDFLSAKNIQYF
TRBV5-1	NA	TRBJ1-2	NA	TGCGCCAGCAGCTTGGGCGGGGATGGCTACACCTTC	CASSLGGDGYTF
TRBV7-3	NA	TRBJ1-6	TRBD1	TGTGCCAGCAGCTTGAGGGGGCTGAATTCACCCCTCCACTTT	CASSLRGLNSPLHF
TRBV28	NA	TRBJ2-5	NA	TGTGCCAGCCGGGATCCCCAAGAGACCCAGTACTTC	CASRDPQETQYF
TRBV19	few	TRBJ1-1	TRBD1	TGTGCCAGTAATCCGGGACAGGGGGTAACTGAAGCTTTCTTT	CASNPGQGVTEAFF
TRBV25-1	many	TRBJ1-1	NA	TGTGCCAGCGCCCGGGAGAACACTGAAGCTTTCTTT	CASARENTEAFF
TRBV9	NA	TRBJ2-1	NA	TGTGCCAGCAGCGTCCTTGGGGACCAATACAATGAGTTGTTCTTC	CASSVLGDQYNELFF
TRBV4-3	NA	TRBJ2-5	NA	TGCGCCAGCAGCCAAGATGAAGGGCTAGCTCGGGAGACCCAGTACTTC	CASSQDEGLARETQYF
TRBV5-5	NA	TRBJ1-2	NA	TGTGCCAGCAGTTTTACCGGGTTCCTCGGTGGCTACACCTTC	CASSFTGFLGGYTF
TRBV27	NA	TRBJ2-1	NA	TGTGCCAGCAGTTTATCGTGGTCCTATGAGCAGTTCTTC	CASSLSWSYEQFF
TRBV7-6	NA	TRBJ1-1	NA	TGTGCCAGCGGTTCAGGGATGAACACTGAAGCTTTCTTT	CASGSGMNTEAFF
TRBV6-5	NA	TRBJ2-2	NA	TGTGCCAGCAGGACGGGAGTAAACACCGGGGAGCTGTTTTTT	CASRTGVNTGELFF
TRBV7-8	NA	TRBJ2-7	TRBD2	TGTGCCAGCAGCCATGGGACTAGCGGGATCTACGAGCAGTACTTC	CASSHGTSGIYEQYF
TRBV13	NA	TRBJ2-2	NA	TGTGCCAGCAGCTTAGGTGCGAACACCGGGGAGCTGTTTTTT	CASSLGANTGELFF
TRBV30	NA	TRBJ2-2	NA	TGTGCCTGGAGTGTAACGCCGGGGCGGACCGGGGAGCTGTTTTTT	CAWSVTPGRTGELFF
TRBV5-8	NA	TRBJ2-1	TRBD1	TGTGCCAGCAGCTCCGGGACAGGGAGCTCCTACAATGAGCAGTTCTTC	CASSSGTGSSYNEQFF
TRBV5-4	NA	TRBJ1-4	NA	TGTGCCAGCAGCTTTGATGGGCCAACTAATGAAAAACTGTTTTTT	CASSFDGPTNEKLFF